Following are 7 T cell receptor beta chains from one sample sequenced in a study of STAT3 mutations in large granular lymphocyte leukemia. Study conclusions and caveats: Every T-cell large granular lymphocyte leukemia patient had at least one immunodominant TCR beta clonotype.

Here immunoSEQ multiplex PCR was the method, and the copy in TCRdb shows in-frame clones only, minus some. The table has 10,000 or so clones, 76% seen once; the top ten hold 47%. Which antigens these TCRs recognize remains unknown. The sequenced sample consisted of peripheral blood mononuclear cells. Every receptor here comes from a man aged 55 to 70 with T-cell large granular lymphocyte leukemia. Some clones in this sample may be carry-over from other donors' samples.

This clone was seen only a few times. The V gene is TRBV19, the J gene TRBJ1-1; TRBD1 matches at 9 bases. CDR1 and CDR2 (germline): LNHDA, SQIVND (reference sequence). V was clipped by 6 bases and J by 4 bases; unmatched bases: 6. There are 14 residues in the CDR3. As DNA, the CDR3 is TGTGCCAGTAGCCGGGGACAGGGTATCACTGAAGCTTTCTTT. This translates into CASSRGQGITEAFF.

The rearrangement joins TRBV7-9 to TRBJ2-1; the match to TRBD2 covers 10 bases. CDR3 size: 16 residues. With 3 bases clipped from V and 7 bases from J, the junction kept 9 bases outside the gene matches. Germline CDR1 and CDR2: SEHNR and FQNEAQ (reference sequence). CDR3 coding DNA: TGTGCCAGCAGCTTTTATTACCTAGCGGGAGCGAATGAGCAGTTCTTC. This translates into CASSFYYLAGANEQFF. The complete variable domain, with remaining parts taken from reference TRBV7-9 and TRBJ2-1, reads DTGVSQNPRHKITKRGQNVTFRCDPISEHNRLYWYRQTLGQGPEFLTYFQNEAQLEKSRLLSDRFSAERPKGSFSTLEIQRTEQGDSAMYLCASSFYYLAGANEQFFGPGTRLTVL.

This rearrangement joins TRBV7-3 to TRBJ1-1; perhaps TRBD1 as D (6 bases). Germline values: CDR1 SGHTA, CDR2 FQGTGA. V lost 5 bases, J lost 1 base, and 8 bases lay in between. The CDR3 loop spans 13 amino acids. CDR3 sequence reads: CASSNRENTEAFF. CDR3 nucleotides: TGTGCCAGCAGCAACAGGGAGAACACTGAAGCTTTCTTT.

The genes are TRBV18 and TRBJ2-7, with D perhaps TRBD1 or TRBD2 (5 bases each). Germline V gives CDR1 KGHSH, CDR2 LQKENI. V gave up 1 base and J gave up 4 bases, with 23 bases separating them. The CDR3 extends over 18 amino acids. The CDR3 protein is CASSPLVSSVGEVYEQYF. CDR3 in DNA: TGTGCCAGCTCACCACTCGTATCTTCGGTGGGGGAAGTGTACGAGCAGTACTTC.

The gene calls are TRBV5-4 and TRBJ1-2; D possibly corresponds to TRBD1 (5 bases). The CDR3 sequence is 15 residues long. Germline values: CDR1 SGHNT, CDR2 YYREEE (reference sequence). V lost 4 bases to trimming and J lost 2 bases, with 15 bases between them. CDR3 in DNA: TGTGCCAGCAGCGCCACCCGGGACCTCAACTATGGCTACACCTTC. Encoded protein: CASSATRDLNYGYTF. The full variable domain, rest sourced from reference TRBV5-4 and TRBJ1-2, is ETGVTQSPTHLIKTRGQQVTLRCSSQSGHNTVSWYQQALGQGPQFIFQYYREEENGRGNFPPRFSGLQFPNYSSELNVNALELDDSALYLCASSATRDLNYGYTFGSGTRLTVV.

The rearrangement joins TRBV28 to TRBJ2-3; D ambiguous. CDR3 length: 13 residues. Germline V CDR1 and CDR2: MDHEN, SYDVKM. V was trimmed by 1 base and J by 6 bases, leaving 8 bases between them. Written as DNA, the CDR3 is TGTGCCAGCAGTTTATTAGCCCTGGATACGCAGTATTTT. It is translated as CASSLLALDTQYF.

The gene calls are TRBV6-6 and TRBJ2-1; TRBD1 aligns across 7 bases. The CDR3 covers 13 residues. With V trimmed by 10 bases and J by 7 bases, 10 bases remained unmatched. Germline values: CDR1 MNHNY, CDR2 SVGAGI (reference sequence). The CDR3 here is CAIFTGVGNEQFF. As DNA, the CDR3 is TGTGCCATCTTCACAGGGGTTGGGAATGAGCAGTTCTTC.